The 27 T cell receptor beta chains below were found in one sample sequenced in a study of vaccination and CD4 T cells after COVID-19. The Oncomine TCR Beta short-read assay sequenced DNA from cultured CD4+ T cells. TCRdb analysed the PCR reads with MiXCR anew, one entry per CDR3 protein. There are around 10,000 distinct CDR3 sequences in the sample; 25% to 40% occur only once, and 7.5% to 9.5% lies in the top ten. No cognate antigen is known for these TCRs. The treatment here: approximately nine-day PBMC culture with coronavirus spike peptide pools or control peptides (ViraFEST assay). Sequenced: CD4+ T cells from blood, cultured in vitro. The receptors originated from a human donor who had recovered from COVID-19.

This chain joins TRBV5-1 and TRBJ2-1; D not certain. Germline loops: CDR1 SGHRS, CDR2 YFSETQ. Trimming left V 0 bases short and J 7 bases short, with 5 bases between. This CDR3 is 12 amino acids long. CDR3 protein: CASSLALNEQFF. The DNA for the CDR3 is TGCGCCAGCAGCTTGGCCTTGAATGAGCAGTTCTTC.

The rearrangement joins TRBV6-2 or TRBV6-3 to TRBJ1-2; possible D gene TRBD1, 6 bases. Germline CDR1 and CDR2: MNHEY and SVGEGT. The CDR3 extends over 14 amino acids. The ends were cut back, 4 bases at V and 3 bases at J, with 12 bases in the middle. CDR3: CASSLGGSDYGYTF. The CDR3 DNA sequence: TGTGCCAGCAGTTTAGGGGGTTCGGACTATGGCTACACCTTC.

The V and J genes are TRBV28 and TRBJ2-1; 7 bases fit TRBD2. The CDR3 totals 13 residues. The germline V gene has CDR1 MDHEN and CDR2 SYDVKM. Trimming cost V 5 bases and J 12 bases; bases outside gene matches: 10. CDR3 region: CASSPLTGRGQFF. The CDR3 region has the DNA TGTGCCAGCAGTCCCCTAACGGGGAGGGGGCAGTTCTTC.

This clonotype was observed a few times. The chain has TRBV5-1 and TRBJ2-7; D possibly corresponds to TRBD1 (6 bases). V gave up 4 bases and J gave up 2 bases, with 13 bases separating them. The CDR3 is made up of 14 amino acids. The germline gives CDR1 SGHRS, CDR2 YFSETQ. This chain's CDR3 is CASSARDKPYEQYF. CDR3 nucleotide sequence: TGCGCCAGCAGCGCCCGGGACAAGCCCTACGAGCAGTACTTC.

By share, this clonotype ranks as medium-sized (0.01 to 0.1%). The rearrangement joins TRBV15 to TRBJ1-1, with 7 bases matching TRBD1. The germline gives CDR1 LNHNV, CDR2 YYDKDF (reference sequence). The V gene end was trimmed by 4 bases and the J gene end by 1 base; junction bases not matched to a gene: 6. This CDR3 region has 15 residues. The DNA of the CDR3 is TGTGCCACCAGCACGAAGAAGGGGGCGAACACTGAAGCTTTCTTT. Encoded protein: CATSTKKGANTEAFF.

J is TRBJ2-1 and V is TRBV5-1; 7 bases align to TRBD2. This CDR3 contains 15 residues. CDR1 and CDR2 (germline): SGHRS, YFSETQ. V was pared by 4 bases and J by 5 bases, with 9 bases of the junction left unmatched. The CDR3 spells CASSASGVRNNEQFF. The CDR3 DNA sequence: TGCGCCAGCAGCGCGAGCGGGGTAAGGAACAATGAGCAGTTCTTC.

This chain uses TRBV7-2 with TRBJ2-1; 9 positions agree with TRBD2. The V segment lost 7 bases and the J segment 7 bases; nucleotides outside the gene matches: 11. In germline, CDR1 is SGHTA, CDR2 FQGNSA. CDR3 length equals 15 residues. The DNA of the CDR3 is TGTGCCAGCACCTCGGGCGGACTAGCGAGGAATGAGCAGTTCTTC. Its translation is CASTSGGLARNEQFF. Together with reference TRBV7-2 and TRBJ2-1, the CDR3 gives the full variable domain: GAGVSQSPSNKVTEKGKDVELRCDPISGHTALYWYRQSLGQGLEFLIYFQGNSAPDKSGLPSDRFSAERTGGSVSTLTIQRTQQEDSAVYLCASTSGGLARNEQFFGPGTRLTVL.

This clonotype was picked up a small number of times. The genes are TRBV5-6 and TRBJ1-6; D gene ambiguous. The length of the CDR3 is 14 residues. The V end was cut by 2 bases, the J end by 5 bases, with 8 bases between. CDR1 is SGHDT, CDR2 YYEEEE, per germline. The CDR3 is CASSFARNNSPLHF. The CDR3 DNA sequence: TGTGCCAGCAGCTTTGCCAGGAATAATTCACCCCTCCACTTT.

Relative to its sample, this clonotype is medium-sized. V gene TRBV15 combines with J gene TRBJ1-2, with a weak D call TRBD1 (5 bases). CDR3 length: 13 amino acids. The V gene lost 0 bases and the J gene lost 8 bases, with 10 bases spanning the gap. Per germline, CDR1 LNHNV and CDR2 YYDKDF (reference sequence). CDR3 DNA: TGTGCCACCAGCAGAGAAGGGGCGGAAGGCTACACCTTC. This codes for CATSREGAEGYTF.

The chain carries TRBV7-3 and TRBJ1-1; 7 bases are shared with TRBD1. The CDR3 length is 13 residues. The germline CDR1 and CDR2 sequences are SGHTA and FQGTGA. J was trimmed by 7 bases and V by 5 bases; bases with no gene match: 7. The DNA for the CDR3 is TGTGCCAGCAGCACCCGACAGGGTGGTGAAGCTTTCTTT. Translating it yields CASSTRQGGEAFF.

This clonotype turned up a few times. The rearrangement links TRBV20-1 to TRBJ2-7; D is possibly TRBD1 or TRBD2 (5 bases each). Trimming removed 6 bases at V and 2 bases at J, with 17 bases between. Germline V gene lookup returns CDR1 DFQATT and CDR2 SNEGSKA (reference sequence). This CDR3 has 14 amino acids. This CDR3 is CSAKAGDQPYEQYF. CDR3 bases: TGCAGTGCAAAGGCCGGGGACCAACCCTACGAGCAGTACTTC.

This clonotype was counted between two and nine times. The J gene is TRBJ2-7, the V gene TRBV20-1; 11 bases fit TRBD2. CDR1 is DFQATT, CDR2 SNEGSKA, per germline (reference sequence). There are 13 residues in the CDR3. Unmatched junction bases numbered 6, after V lost 6 bases and J lost 5 bases. This chain's CDR3 is CSAQLAGAHEQYF. CDR3 DNA sequence: TGCAGTGCCCAACTAGCGGGGGCGCACGAGCAGTACTTC.

This clonotype is medium-sized within its sample. This chain joins TRBV7-8 and TRBJ1-2; D call uncertain. Germline V gives CDR1 SGHVS, CDR2 FQNEAQ. V gave up 1 base and J gave up 6 bases, with 9 bases separating them. This CDR3 region has 13 residues. CDR3 bases: TGTGCCAGCAGCTTAGGAGGCCATGATGGCTACACCTTC. It specifies CASSLGGHDGYTF.

This clonotype was picked up a small number of times. The chain has TRBV20-1 and TRBJ2-3, with D possibly being TRBD1 (6 bases). V shed 2 bases and J shed 10 bases, with 19 bases lying between them. Germline loops: CDR1 DFQATT, CDR2 SNEGSKA (reference sequence). The CDR3 consists of 14 residues. The CDR3 is CSARPGRDIGSQYF. The CDR3 DNA reads TGCAGTGCTAGACCTGGCCGGGACATCGGTTCGCAGTATTTT.

This sequence joins TRBV2 and TRBJ2-7; 7 bases are a match to TRBD1. The junction had 6 bases not matched to a gene; V was cut back by 7 bases and J by 0 bases. CDR1 is SNHLY, CDR2 FYNNEI, per germline. This CDR3 has 14 residues. This chain's CDR3 is CASTRDRYSYEQYF. The CDR3 nucleotides are TGTGCCAGCACTAGGGACAGATACTCCTACGAGCAGTACTTC.

The chain couples TRBV20-1 to TRBJ2-3; D gene unclear. From germline, CDR1 is DFQATT and CDR2 SNEGSKA (reference sequence). Trimming removed 6 bases at V and 5 bases at J, with 21 bases between. This CDR3 comprises 15 residues. CDR3 protein: CSAPRSATKGDTQYF. CDR3 sequence (DNA): TGCAGTGCCCCCAGGTCGGCGACGAAAGGAGATACGCAGTATTTT.

This clonotype was found a few times. The chain combines TRBV6-1 with TRBJ1-5, with unresolved D. The germline V gene has CDR1 MNHNS and CDR2 SASEGT. V was shortened by 5 bases and J by 6 bases, with 14 bases between the two germline ends. This CDR3 spans 14 amino acids. The CDR3, as DNA: TGTGCCAGCAGTCCGGACCTGGTAGGTCAGCCCCAGCATTTT. This translates into CASSPDLVGQPQHF.

This chain joins TRBV29-1 and TRBJ2-6; D may be TRBD1 or TRBD2 (7 bases each). The CDR3 contains 15 residues. V dropped 6 bases and J dropped 2 bases, with 14 bases sitting between them. Looked up from germline, CDR1 is SQVTM and CDR2 is ANQGSEA. The CDR3 DNA reads as TGCAGCGTGAGCGGGACAGAGACTGGGGCCAACGTCCTGACTTTC. It specifies CSVSGTETGANVLTF. The entire variable domain, with the rest obtained from reference TRBV29-1 and TRBJ2-6, is as follows: SAVISQKPSRDICQRGTSLTIQCQVDSQVTMMFWYRQQPGQSLTLIATANQGSEATYESGFVIDKFPISRPNLTFSTLTVSNMSPEDSSIYLCSVSGTETGANVLTFGAGSRLTVL.

This clonotype came up a few times. The chain uses TRBV15 and TRBJ2-3; D possibly matches TRBD1 or TRBD2 (6 bases each). The CDR3 has 16 amino acids. The V end lost 1 base, the J end lost 4 bases, and 15 bases lay between the germline ends. CDR1 LNHNV and CDR2 YYDKDF come from the germline V gene (reference sequence). The CDR3 region is CATSRGGRGGADTQYF. The CDR3, as DNA: TGTGCCACCAGCAGAGGGGGGCGGGGTGGGGCAGATACGCAGTATTTT. Based on the CDR3 plus reference TRBV15 and TRBJ2-3, the full variable domain is DAMVIQNPRYQVTQFGKPVTLSCSQTLNHNVMYWYQQKSSQAPKLLFHYYDKDFNNEADTPDNFQSRRPNTSFCFLDIRSPGLGDTAMYLCATSRGGRGGADTQYFGPGTRLTVL.

The V call is TRBV20-1, the J call TRBJ2-7; TRBD1 agrees at 8 bases. The germline V gene encodes CDR1 DFQATT and CDR2 SNEGSKA (reference sequence). V was clipped by 4 bases and J by 4 bases; unmatched bases: 3. The CDR3 consists of 12 residues. The CDR3 here is CSATDRAYEQYF. CDR3 in DNA: TGCAGTGCTACGGACAGGGCGTACGAGCAGTACTTC.

This clonotype is medium-sized by share. The chain is built from TRBV5-4 and TRBJ1-6; possible D gene TRBD1, 6 bases. The CDR3 consists of 15 residues. The germline V gene encodes CDR1 SGHNT and CDR2 YYREEE (reference sequence). The germline V and J ends were trimmed by 0 bases and 5 bases, with 9 bases remaining between them. CDR3 bases: TGTGCCAGCAGCTTGGACGGACAGCATAATTCACCCCTCCACTTT. Translated, it gives CASSLDGQHNSPLHF. Full variable domain (rest looked up from reference TRBV5-4 and TRBJ1-6): ETGVTQSPTHLIKTRGQQVTLRCSSQSGHNTVSWYQQALGQGPQFIFQYYREEENGRGNFPPRFSGLQFPNYSSELNVNALELDDSALYLCASSLDGQHNSPLHFGNGTRLTVT.

This clonotype has just a few counts. This rearrangement joins TRBV24-1 to TRBJ2-7; TRBD1 matches 9 bases. CDR3 size: 16 residues. Germline V gene data show CDR1 as KGHDR and CDR2 as SFDVKD. V lost 2 bases and J lost 3; bases outside the gene matches: 7. CDR3 region: CATSDSSRTGVYEQYF. DNA of the CDR3: TGTGCCACCAGTGATTCATCGCGGACAGGGGTCTACGAGCAGTACTTC.

The genes are TRBV7-9 and TRBJ2-1, with 10 positions matching TRBD1. Germline trimming cut 5 bases from V and 4 bases from J; bases unmatched to any gene: 5. The germline V gene encodes CDR1 SEHNR and CDR2 FQNEAQ (reference sequence). The CDR3 is 15 residues long. CDR3 coding DNA: TGTGCCAGCAGCCGAGACAGGGGGCAATACAATGAGCAGTTCTTC. Amino acids: CASSRDRGQYNEQFF.

The chain links TRBV6-5 to TRBJ2-3; 9 bases match TRBD2. CDR1 and CDR2 (germline): MNHEY, SVGAGI. The CDR3 runs to 16 residues. The ends lost 0 bases at V and 4 bases at J; junction bases unmatched: 5. The chain's CDR3 is CASSYSSRGGADTQYF. In DNA, the CDR3 is TGTGCCAGCAGTTACTCCTCCCGCGGGGGGGCAGATACGCAGTATTTT.

Within the sample, this clonotype is medium-sized. The gene calls are TRBV20-1 and TRBJ2-5, with TRBD1 matching over 9 bases. Trimming cost V 7 bases and J 4 bases; bases outside gene matches: 7. This CDR3 comprises 13 residues. Germline V lookup: CDR1 DFQATT, CDR2 SNEGSKA (reference sequence). The CDR3 spells CSGVQGAGETQYF. CDR3 bases: TGCAGTGGGGTACAGGGGGCTGGAGAGACCCAGTACTTC.

This clonotype was observed a handful of times. J is TRBJ1-3 and V is TRBV15; TRBD1 matches 7 bases. The V gene's germline CDR1 is LNHNV and CDR2 YYDKDF (reference sequence). This CDR3 region has 14 residues. The junction had 4 bases not matched to a gene; V was cut back by 6 bases and J by 2 bases. As DNA, the CDR3 is TGTGCCACCAGTCAGGGGGGCACTGGAAACACCATATATTTT. This codes for CATSQGGTGNTIYF.

This clonotype is labeled as medium-sized. This chain joins TRBV20-1 and TRBJ1-5, with 9 bases identical to TRBD1. The CDR3 totals 16 residues. Germline CDR1 reads DFQATT; CDR2 reads SNEGSKA (reference sequence). J gave up 7 bases and V 3 bases, and 13 bases lay outside the gene matches. CDR3 in amino acids: CSARDPRDRARQPQHF. The DNA for the CDR3 is TGCAGTGCTAGGGACCCCCGGGACAGGGCCAGGCAGCCCCAGCATTTT.